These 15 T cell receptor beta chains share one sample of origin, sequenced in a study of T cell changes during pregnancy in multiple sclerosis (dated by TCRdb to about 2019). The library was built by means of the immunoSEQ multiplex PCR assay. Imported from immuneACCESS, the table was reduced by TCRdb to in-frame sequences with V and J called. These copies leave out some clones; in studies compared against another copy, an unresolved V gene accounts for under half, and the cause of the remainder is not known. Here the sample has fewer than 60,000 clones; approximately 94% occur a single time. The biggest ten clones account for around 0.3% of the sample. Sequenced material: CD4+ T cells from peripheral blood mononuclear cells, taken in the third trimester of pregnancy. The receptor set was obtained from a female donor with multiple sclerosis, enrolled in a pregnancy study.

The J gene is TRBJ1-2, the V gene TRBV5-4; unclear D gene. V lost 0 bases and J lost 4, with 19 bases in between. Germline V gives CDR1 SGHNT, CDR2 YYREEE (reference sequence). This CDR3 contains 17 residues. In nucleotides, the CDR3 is TGTGCCAGCAGCTTGGGTCGTCCGCCGGGAGCAGGCTATGGCTACACCTTC. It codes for CASSLGRPPGAGYGYTF.

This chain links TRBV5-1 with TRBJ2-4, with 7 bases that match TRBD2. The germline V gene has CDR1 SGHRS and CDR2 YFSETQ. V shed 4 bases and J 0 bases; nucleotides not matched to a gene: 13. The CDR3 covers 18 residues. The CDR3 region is CASSPQERGFSAKNIQYF. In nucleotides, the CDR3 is TGCGCCAGCAGCCCCCAGGAGCGGGGCTTTTCAGCCAAAAACATTCAGTACTTC.

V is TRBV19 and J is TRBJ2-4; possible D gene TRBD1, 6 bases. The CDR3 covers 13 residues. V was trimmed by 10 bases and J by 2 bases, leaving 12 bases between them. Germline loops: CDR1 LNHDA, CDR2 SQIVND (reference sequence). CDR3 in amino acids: CATQGGTKNIQYF. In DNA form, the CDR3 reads TGTGCCACCCAAGGGGGAACCAAAAACATTCAGTACTTC.

In DNA, the CDR3 is TGTGCCAGCAGCCATGGGACTTTACAAGAGACCCAGTACTTC. It is translated as CASSHGTLQETQYF. The V and J genes are TRBV5-6 and TRBJ2-5; D is possibly TRBD2 (6 bases). V was cut by 4 bases and J by 2 bases, with 12 bases left in between. This CDR3 region has 14 residues. Germline loops: CDR1 SGHDT, CDR2 YYEEEE.

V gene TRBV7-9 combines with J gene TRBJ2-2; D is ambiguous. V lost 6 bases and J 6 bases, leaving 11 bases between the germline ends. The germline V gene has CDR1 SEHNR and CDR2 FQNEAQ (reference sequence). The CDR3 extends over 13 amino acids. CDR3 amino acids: CASSSGPAGELFF. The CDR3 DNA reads TGTGCCAGCAGTTCTGGGCCTGCCGGGGAGCTGTTTTTT.

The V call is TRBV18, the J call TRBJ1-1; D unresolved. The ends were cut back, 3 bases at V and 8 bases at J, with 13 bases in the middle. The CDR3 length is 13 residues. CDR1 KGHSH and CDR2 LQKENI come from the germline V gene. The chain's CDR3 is CASSPLPIGEAFF. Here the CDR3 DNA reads TGTGCCAGCTCACCTTTACCCATCGGGGAAGCTTTCTTT.

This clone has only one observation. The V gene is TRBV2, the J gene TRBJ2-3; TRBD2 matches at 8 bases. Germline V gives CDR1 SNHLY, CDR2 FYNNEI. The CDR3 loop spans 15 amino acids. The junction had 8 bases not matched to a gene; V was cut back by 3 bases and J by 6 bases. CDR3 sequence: CASSDPGGAGDTQYF. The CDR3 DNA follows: TGTGCCAGCAGTGACCCCGGGGGGGCTGGGGATACGCAGTATTTT.

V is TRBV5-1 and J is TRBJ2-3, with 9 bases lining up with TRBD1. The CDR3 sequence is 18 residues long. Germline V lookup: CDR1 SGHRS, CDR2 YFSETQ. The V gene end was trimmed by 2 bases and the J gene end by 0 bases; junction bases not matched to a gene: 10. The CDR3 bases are TGCGCCAGCAGCTTCCGGGACAGGGCTTTTAGTAGCACAGATACGCAGTATTTT. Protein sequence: CASSFRDRAFSSTDTQYF.

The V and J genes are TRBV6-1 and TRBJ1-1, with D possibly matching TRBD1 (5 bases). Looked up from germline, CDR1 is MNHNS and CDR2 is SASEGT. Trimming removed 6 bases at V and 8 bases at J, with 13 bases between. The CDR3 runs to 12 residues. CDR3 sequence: CASSHPRTEAFF. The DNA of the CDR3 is TGTGCCAGCAGCCACCCACGGACAGAAGCTTTCTTT.

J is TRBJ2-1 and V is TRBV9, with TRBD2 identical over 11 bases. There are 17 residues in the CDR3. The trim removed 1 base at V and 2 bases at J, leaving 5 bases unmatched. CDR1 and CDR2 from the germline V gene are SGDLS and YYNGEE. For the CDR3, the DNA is TGTGCCAGCAGCGTAACGGGACTAGCGGTAACCTACAATGAGCAGTTCTTC. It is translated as CASSVTGLAVTYNEQFF.

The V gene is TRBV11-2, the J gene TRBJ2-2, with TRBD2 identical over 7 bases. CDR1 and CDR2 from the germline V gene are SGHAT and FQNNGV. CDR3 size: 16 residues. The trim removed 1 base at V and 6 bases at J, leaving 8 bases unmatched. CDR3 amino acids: CASSLVLTSHPGELFF. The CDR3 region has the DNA TGTGCCAGCAGCTTAGTCCTGACTAGCCATCCCGGGGAGCTGTTTTTT.

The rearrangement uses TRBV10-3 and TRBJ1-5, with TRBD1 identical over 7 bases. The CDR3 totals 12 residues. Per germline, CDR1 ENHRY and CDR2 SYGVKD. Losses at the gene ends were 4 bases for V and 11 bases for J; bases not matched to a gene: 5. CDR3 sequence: CAISGTGESQHF. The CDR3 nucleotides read TGTGCCATCAGTGGTACAGGGGAGTCCCAGCATTTT.

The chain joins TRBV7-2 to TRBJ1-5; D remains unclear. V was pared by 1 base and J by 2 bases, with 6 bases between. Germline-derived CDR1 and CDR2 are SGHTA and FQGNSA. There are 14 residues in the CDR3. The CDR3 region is CASSLVSGNQPQHF. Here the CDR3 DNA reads TGTGCCAGCAGCTTAGTCTCTGGCAATCAGCCCCAGCATTTT.

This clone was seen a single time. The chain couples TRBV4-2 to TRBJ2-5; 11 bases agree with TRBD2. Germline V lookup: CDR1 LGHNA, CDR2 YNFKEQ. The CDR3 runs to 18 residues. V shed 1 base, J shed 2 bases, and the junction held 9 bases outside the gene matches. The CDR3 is CASSQVTSGRYAQETQYF. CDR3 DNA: TGTGCCAGCAGCCAAGTCACTAGCGGGAGATATGCACAAGAGACCCAGTACTTC.

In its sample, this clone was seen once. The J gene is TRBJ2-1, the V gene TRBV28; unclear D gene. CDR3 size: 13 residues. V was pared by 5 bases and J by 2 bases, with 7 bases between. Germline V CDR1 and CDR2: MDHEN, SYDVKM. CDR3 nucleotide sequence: TGTGCCAGCAGTCAGATGACCTACAATGAGCAGTTCTTC. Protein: CASSQMTYNEQFF.